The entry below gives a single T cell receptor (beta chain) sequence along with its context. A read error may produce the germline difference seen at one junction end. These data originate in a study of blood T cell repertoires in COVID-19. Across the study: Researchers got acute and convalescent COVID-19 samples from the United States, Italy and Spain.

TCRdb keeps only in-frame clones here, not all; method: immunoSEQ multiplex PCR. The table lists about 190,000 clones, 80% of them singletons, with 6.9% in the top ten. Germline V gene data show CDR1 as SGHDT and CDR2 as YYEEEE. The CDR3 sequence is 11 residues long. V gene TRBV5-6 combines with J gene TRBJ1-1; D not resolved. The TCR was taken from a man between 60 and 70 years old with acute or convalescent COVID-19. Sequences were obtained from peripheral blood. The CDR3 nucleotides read TGTGCCAGCAGCCTAAACAGTGAAGCTTTCTTT. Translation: CASSLNSEAFF.